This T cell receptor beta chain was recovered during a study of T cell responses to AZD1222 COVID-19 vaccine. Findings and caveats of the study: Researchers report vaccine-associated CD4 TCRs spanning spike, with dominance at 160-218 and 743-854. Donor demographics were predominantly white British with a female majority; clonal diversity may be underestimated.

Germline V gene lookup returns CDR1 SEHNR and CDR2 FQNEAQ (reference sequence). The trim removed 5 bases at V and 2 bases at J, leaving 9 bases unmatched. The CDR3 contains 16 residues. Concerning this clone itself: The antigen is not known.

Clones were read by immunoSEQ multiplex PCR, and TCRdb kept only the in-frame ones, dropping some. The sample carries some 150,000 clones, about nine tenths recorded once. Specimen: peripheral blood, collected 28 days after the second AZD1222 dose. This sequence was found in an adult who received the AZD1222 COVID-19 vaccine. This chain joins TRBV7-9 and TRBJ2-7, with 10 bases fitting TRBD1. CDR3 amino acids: CASSTGTGERAYEQYF. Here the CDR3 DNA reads TGTGCCAGCAGCACCGGGACAGGGGAACGGGCCTACGAGCAGTACTTC.